The present entry profiles one TCR beta chain with its context. No antigen is known for it. The 5'RACE method, run with constant-segment primers, produced TCR alpha and TCR beta cDNA libraries (carrying sample barcodes and UMIs). Each CDR3 protein gets one entry after TCRdb re-called the 5' RACE reads with MiXCR. The sample gives around 310,000 distinct CDR3 sequences, approximately 15% of which show up once; about 22% is in the top ten. The sample is drawn from a study of T-cell memory formation after mild COVID-19. Study findings and constraints: Memory cells collected pre-infection included some clones that later responded, suggesting cross-reactive memory joined. Largely, contracting CD4+ clones fell within CM and EM, and contracting CD8+ clones within EMRA. Clones contracting day 15 to 85 were balanced CD4/CD8; later expanders leaned CD4+.

This sequence was found in a man aged 18 to 29 who had mild COVID-19 (a few samples of this study predate the infection). Cell type and time point are not known. The specimen was PBMCs or a T cell subset sorted from them (not recorded which).

The CDR3 loop is CASRIGVANTEAFF. CDR3 nucleotides: TGTGCCAGCAGGATAGGGGTGGCGAACACTGAAGCTTTCTTT. This chain links TRBV7-9 with TRBJ1-1; tentative D call: TRBD1 (5 bases). The V end lost 6 bases, the J end lost 1 base, and 12 bases lay between the germline ends. Germline V gene sequence: CDR1 SEHNR, CDR2 FQNEAQ (reference sequence). This CDR3 comprises 14 residues.